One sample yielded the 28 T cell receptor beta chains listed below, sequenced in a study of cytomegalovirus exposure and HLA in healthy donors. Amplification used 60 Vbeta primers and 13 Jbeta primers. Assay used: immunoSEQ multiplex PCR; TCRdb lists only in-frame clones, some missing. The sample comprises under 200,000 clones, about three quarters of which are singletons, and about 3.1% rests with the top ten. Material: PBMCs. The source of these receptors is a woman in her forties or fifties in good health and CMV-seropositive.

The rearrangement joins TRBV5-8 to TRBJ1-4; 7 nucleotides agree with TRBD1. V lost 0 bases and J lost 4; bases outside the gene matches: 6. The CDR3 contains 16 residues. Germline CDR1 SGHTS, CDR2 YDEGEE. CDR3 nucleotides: TGTGCCAGCAGCTTGGCCAGGGACAGTTATAATGAAAAACTGTTTTTT. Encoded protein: CASSLARDSYNEKLFF. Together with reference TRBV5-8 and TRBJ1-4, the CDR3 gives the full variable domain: EAGVTQSPTHLIKTRGQQATLRCSPISGHTSVYWYQQALGLGLQFLLWYDEGEERNRGNFPPRFSGRQFPNYSSELNVNALELEDSALYLCASSLARDSYNEKLFFGSGTQLSVL.

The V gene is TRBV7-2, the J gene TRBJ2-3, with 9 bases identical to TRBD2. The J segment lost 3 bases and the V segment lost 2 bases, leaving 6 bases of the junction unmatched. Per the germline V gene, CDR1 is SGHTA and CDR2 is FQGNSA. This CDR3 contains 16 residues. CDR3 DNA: TGTGCCAGCAGCTTACTCGGCGGGAGGGGGACAGATACGCAGTATTTT. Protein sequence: CASSLLGGRGTDTQYF.

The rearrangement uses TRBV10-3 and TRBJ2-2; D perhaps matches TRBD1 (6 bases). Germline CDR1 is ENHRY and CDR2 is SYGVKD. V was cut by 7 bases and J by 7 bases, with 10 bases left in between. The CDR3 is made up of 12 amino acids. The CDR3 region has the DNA TGTGCCATCACCGAGGGGGTCGGGGAGCTGTTTTTT. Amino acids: CAITEGVGELFF.

The CDR3 loop reads CASSQGVGRGYGYTF. For the CDR3, the DNA is TGCGCCAGCAGCCAAGGGGTGGGCAGGGGGTATGGCTACACCTTC. The chain carries TRBV4-3 and TRBJ1-2; 7 bases fit TRBD1. Germline trimming cut 1 base from V and 5 bases from J; bases unmatched to any gene: 7. Germline assignment: CDR1 LGHNA and CDR2 YSLEER. The CDR3 loop spans 15 amino acids.

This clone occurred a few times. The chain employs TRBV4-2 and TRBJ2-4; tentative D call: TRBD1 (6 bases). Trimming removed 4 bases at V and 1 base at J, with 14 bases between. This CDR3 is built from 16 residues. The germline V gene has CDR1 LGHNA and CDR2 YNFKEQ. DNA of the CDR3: TGTGCCAGCAGCCCTCAGGGGAAGGCGGCCAAAAACATTCAGTACTTC. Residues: CASSPQGKAAKNIQYF.

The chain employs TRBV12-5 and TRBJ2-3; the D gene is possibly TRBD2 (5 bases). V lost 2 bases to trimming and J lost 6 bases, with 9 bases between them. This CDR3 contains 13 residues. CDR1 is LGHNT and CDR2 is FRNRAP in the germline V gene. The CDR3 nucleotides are TGTGCTAGTGGTTTGTTCACGGGGGATACGCAGTATTTT. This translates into CASGLFTGDTQYF. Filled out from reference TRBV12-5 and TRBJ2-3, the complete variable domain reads DARVTQTPRHKVTEMGQEVTMRCQPILGHNTVFWYRQTMMQGLELLAYFRNRAPLDDSGMPKDRFSAEMPDATLATLKIQPSEPRDSAVYFCASGLFTGDTQYFGPGTRLTVL.

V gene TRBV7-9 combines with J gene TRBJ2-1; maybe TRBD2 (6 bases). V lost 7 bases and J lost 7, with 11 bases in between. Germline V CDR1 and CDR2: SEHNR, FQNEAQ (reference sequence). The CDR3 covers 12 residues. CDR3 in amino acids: CASTGTSNEQFF. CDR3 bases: TGTGCCAGCACCGGGACTTCGAATGAGCAGTTCTTC.

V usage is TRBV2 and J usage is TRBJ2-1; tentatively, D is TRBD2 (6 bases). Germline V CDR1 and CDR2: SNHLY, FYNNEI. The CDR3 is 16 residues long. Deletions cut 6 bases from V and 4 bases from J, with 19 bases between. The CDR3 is CASRDPSFSGYNEQFF. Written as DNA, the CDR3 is TGTGCCAGCAGAGACCCTAGTTTCAGCGGGTACAATGAGCAGTTCTTC.

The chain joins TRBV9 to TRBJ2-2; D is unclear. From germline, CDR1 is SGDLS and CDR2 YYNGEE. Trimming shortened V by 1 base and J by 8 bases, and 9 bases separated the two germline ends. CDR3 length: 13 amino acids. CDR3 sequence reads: CASSVQATGELFF. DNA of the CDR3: TGTGCCAGCAGCGTACAAGCAACGGGGGAGCTGTTTTTT.

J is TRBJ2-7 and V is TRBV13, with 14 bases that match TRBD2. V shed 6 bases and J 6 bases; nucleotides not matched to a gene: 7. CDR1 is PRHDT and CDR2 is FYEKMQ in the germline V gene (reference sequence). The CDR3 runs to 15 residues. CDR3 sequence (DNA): TGTGCCAGCAGTTATAGGACTAGCGGGAGGAGCGAGCAGTACTTC. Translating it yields CASSYRTSGRSEQYF.

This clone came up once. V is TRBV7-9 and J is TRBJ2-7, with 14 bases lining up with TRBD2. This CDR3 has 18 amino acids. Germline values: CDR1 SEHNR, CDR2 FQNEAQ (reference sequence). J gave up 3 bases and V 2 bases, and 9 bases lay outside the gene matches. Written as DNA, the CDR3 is TGTGCCAGCAGCTTACGAGCTAGAGGGACTAGCGGGAGCTACGAGCAGTACTTC. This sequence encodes CASSLRARGTSGSYEQYF.

The CDR3 nucleotides read TGTGCCAGCAGCATGCGCTCCTACAATGAGCAGTTCTTC. Translated, it gives CASSMRSYNEQFF. The chain links TRBV5-6 to TRBJ2-1; no clear D gene. V was shortened by 4 bases and J by 0 bases, with 5 bases between the two germline ends. CDR1 is SGHDT, CDR2 YYEEEE, per germline. This CDR3 region has 13 residues.

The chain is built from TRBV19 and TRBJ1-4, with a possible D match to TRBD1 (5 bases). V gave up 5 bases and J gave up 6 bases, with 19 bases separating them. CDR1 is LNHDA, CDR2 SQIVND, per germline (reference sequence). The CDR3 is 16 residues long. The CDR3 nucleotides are TGTGCCAGTAGTGATTCCCTCAGCCCCAGGGATGAAAAACTGTTTTTT. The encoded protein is CASSDSLSPRDEKLFF.

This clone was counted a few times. This CDR3 is CASSQRTGVNEQFF. Here the CDR3 DNA reads TGTGCCAGCAGTCAACGGACTGGGGTGAATGAGCAGTTCTTC. The chain uses TRBV28 and TRBJ2-1; perhaps TRBD2 as D (5 bases). CDR3 length: 14 residues. Germline-derived CDR1 and CDR2 are MDHEN and SYDVKM. Between the trimmed V and J ends, which lost 5 bases and 7 bases, there was a span of 15 bases.

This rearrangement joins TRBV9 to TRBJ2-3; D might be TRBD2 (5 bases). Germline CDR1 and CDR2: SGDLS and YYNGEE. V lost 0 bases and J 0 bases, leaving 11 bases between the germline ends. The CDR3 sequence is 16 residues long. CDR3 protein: CASSVGAAESTDTQYF. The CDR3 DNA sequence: TGTGCCAGCAGCGTAGGGGCAGCGGAGAGCACAGATACGCAGTATTTT.

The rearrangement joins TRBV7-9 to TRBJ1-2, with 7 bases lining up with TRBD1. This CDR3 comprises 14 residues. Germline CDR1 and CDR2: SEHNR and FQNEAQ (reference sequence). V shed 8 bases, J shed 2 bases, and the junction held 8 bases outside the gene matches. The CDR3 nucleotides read TGTGCCAGCCGACGAGGACAGGAGAACTATGGCTACACCTTC. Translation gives CASRRGQENYGYTF. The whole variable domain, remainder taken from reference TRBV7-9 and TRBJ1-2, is DTGVSQNPRHKITKRGQNVTFRCDPISEHNRLYWYRQTLGQGPEFLTYFQNEAQLEKSRLLSDRFSAERPKGSFSTLEIQRTEQGDSAMYLCASRRGQENYGYTFGSGTRLTVV.

This CDR3 is CASSQNSYEQYF. The CDR3 DNA follows: TGTGCCAGCAGTCAGAACTCCTACGAGCAGTACTTC. The V call is TRBV7-8, the J call TRBJ2-7; D is unclear. The germline V and J ends were trimmed by 6 bases and 0 bases, with 6 bases remaining between them. The CDR3 runs to 12 residues. The germline gives CDR1 SGHVS, CDR2 FQNEAQ.

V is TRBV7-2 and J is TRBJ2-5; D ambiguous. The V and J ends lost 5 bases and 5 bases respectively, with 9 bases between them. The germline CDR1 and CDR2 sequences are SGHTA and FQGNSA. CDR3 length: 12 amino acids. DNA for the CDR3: TGTGCCAGCAGCCCACCTCGGGAGACCCAGTACTTC. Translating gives CASSPPRETQYF.

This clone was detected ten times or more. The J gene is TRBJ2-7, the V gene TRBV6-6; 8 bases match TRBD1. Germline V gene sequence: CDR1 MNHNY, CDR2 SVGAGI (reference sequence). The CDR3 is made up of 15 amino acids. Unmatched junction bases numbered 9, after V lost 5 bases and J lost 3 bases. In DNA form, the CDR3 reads TGTGCCAGCAGTCGAGCCCCTGGACAGGGCTACGAGCAGTACTTC. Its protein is CASSRAPGQGYEQYF.

CDR3 in DNA: TGCGCCAGCAGCTCCCGGGACTCAAACACTGAAGCTTTCTTT. Protein sequence: CASSSRDSNTEAFF. The chain couples TRBV5-1 to TRBJ1-1; TRBD1 might be the D (5 bases). The germline gives CDR1 SGHRS, CDR2 YFSETQ. The CDR3 is 14 amino acids. The V end lost 3 bases, the J end lost 2 bases, and 11 bases lay between the germline ends.

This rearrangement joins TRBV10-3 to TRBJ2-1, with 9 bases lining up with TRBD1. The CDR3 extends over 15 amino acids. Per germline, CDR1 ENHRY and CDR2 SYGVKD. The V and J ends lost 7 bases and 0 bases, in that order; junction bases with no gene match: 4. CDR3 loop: CAITSDRGSYNEQFF. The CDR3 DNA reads TGTGCCATCACCTCGGACAGGGGCTCCTACAATGAGCAGTTCTTC.

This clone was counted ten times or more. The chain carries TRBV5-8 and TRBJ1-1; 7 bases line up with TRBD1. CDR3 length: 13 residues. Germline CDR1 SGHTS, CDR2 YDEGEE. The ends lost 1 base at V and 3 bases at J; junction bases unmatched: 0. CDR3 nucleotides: TGTGCCAGCAGCTTGCAGGGGGACACTGAAGCTTTCTTT. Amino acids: CASSLQGDTEAFF.

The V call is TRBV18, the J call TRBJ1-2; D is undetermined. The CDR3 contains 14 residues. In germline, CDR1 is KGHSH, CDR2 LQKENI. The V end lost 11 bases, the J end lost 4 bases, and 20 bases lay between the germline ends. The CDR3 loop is CASQELSSTYGYTF. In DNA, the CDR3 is TGTGCCTCCCAGGAATTGAGTTCCACCTATGGCTACACCTTC.

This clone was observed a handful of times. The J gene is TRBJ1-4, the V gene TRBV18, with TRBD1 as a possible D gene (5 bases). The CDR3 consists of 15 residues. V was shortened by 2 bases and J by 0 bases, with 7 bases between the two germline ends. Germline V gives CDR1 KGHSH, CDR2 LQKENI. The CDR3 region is CASSPGDSTNEKLFF. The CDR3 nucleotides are TGTGCCAGCTCACCAGGGGACTCAACTAATGAAAAACTGTTTTTT.

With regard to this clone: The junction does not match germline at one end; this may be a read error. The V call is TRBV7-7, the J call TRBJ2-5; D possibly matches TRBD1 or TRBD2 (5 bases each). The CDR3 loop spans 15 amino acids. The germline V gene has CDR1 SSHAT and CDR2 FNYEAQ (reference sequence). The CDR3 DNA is TGTGCTAGCAGCTTAGAGGGGAACGAGTGGGAGACCCAGTACTTC. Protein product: CASSLEGNEWETQYF.

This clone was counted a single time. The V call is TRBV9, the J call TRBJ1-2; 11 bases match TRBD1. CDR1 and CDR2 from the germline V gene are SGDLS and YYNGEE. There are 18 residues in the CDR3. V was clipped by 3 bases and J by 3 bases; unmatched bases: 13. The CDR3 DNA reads TGTGCCAGCAGCGCGGTAGGGACAGGGGGTCTAAGCGACTATGGCTACACCTTC. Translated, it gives CASSAVGTGGLSDYGYTF.

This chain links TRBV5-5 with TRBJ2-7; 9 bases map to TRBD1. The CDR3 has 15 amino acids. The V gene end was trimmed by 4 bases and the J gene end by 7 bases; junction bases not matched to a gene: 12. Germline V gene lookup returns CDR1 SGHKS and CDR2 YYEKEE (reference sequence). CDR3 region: CASSPGWTGEEEQYF. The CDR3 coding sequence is TGTGCCAGCAGCCCCGGTTGGACAGGGGAAGAGGAGCAGTACTTC.

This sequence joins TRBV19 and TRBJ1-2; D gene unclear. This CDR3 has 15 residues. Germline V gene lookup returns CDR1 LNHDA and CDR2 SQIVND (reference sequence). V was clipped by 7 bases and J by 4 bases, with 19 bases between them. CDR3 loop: CASIRPGDLGYGYTF. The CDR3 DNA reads TGTGCCAGTATCCGTCCCGGGGATTTAGGCTATGGCTACACCTTC. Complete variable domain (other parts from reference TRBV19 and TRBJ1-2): DGGITQSPKYLFRKEGQNVTLSCEQNLNHDAMYWYRQDPGQGLRLIYYSQIVNDFQKGDIAEGYSVSREKKESFPLTVTSAQKNPTAFYLCASIRPGDLGYGYTFGSGTRLTVV.